The clone carrying this TCR beta chain showed up just once. V was pared by 5 bases and J by 9 bases, with 19 bases between. This CDR3 is built from 15 residues. CDR1 and CDR2 (germline): MNHEY, SVGEGT. The sample originates from a study of prognosis after radiotherapy for stage I lung cancer. Study at large: Those with stage I non-small cell lung cancer who took part were enrolled between April 2018 and 2019.

Starting from genomic DNA, TCR beta CDR3 was amplified through two-round multiplex PCR. Primers targeting each individual TRBV and TRBJ gene were applied in first-round PCR. Second-round PCR relied on universal primers. One entry per CDR3 protein results from TCRdb running MiXCR on the multiplex PCR reads. Here the sample spans 30,000 to 40,000 distinct CDR3 sequences, 32% being singletons. This clonotype was obtained from a donor over 45 with non-small cell lung cancer. Specimen: PBMCs, collected before or after stereotactic body radiation therapy (not recorded which). The genes are TRBV6-2 or TRBV6-3 and TRBJ2-2, with D perhaps given as TRBD1 or TRBD2 (5 bases each). CDR3: CASSHPPRGVWELFF. CDR3 bases: TGTGCCAGCAGTCACCCCCCACGGGGCGTCTGGGAGCTGTTTTTT.